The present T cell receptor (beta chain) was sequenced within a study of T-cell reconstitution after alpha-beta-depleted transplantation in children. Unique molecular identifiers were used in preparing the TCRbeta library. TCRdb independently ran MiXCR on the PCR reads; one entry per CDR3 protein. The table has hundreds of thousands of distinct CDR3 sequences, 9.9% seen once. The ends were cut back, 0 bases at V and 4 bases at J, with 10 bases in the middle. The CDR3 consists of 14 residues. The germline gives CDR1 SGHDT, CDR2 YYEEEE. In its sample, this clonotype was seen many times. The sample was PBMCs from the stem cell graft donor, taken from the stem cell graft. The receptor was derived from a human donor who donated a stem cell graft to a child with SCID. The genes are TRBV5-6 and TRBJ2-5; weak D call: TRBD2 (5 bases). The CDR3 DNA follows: TGTGCCAGCAGCTTGGGTAGCGCGGCAGAGACCCAGTACTTC. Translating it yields CASSLGSAAETQYF. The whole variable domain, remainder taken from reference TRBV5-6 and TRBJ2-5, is DAGVTQSPTHLIKTRGQQVTLRCSPKSGHDTVSWYQQALGQGPQFIFQYYEEEERQRGNFPDRFSGHQFPNYSSELNVNALLLGDSALYLCASSLGSAAETQYFGPGTRLLVL.